The sample holds many counts of the clone carrying this T cell receptor (beta chain). Arm-PCR of CDR3 regions and iRepertoire HTBI primers were the basis on which TCR beta libraries were built. MiXCR, applied by TCRdb to the multiplex PCR reads, yields one record per CDR3 protein. The sample contains 420,000 or so distinct CDR3 sequences, approximately 16% of which appear only once. These data come from a study of regulatory T cells in long-lasting Graves disease. Time point meaning: newly diagnosed GD, antithyroid drugs for less than 3 months. Researchers made the TCR library from RNA that was extracted from PBMCs. Germline assignment: CDR1 DFQATT and CDR2 SNEGSKA (reference sequence). CDR3 length: 16 amino acids. Between the trimmed V and J ends, which lost 0 bases and 3 bases, there was a span of 15 bases. The same data also went into a second study, on T cells in Graves' hyperthyroidism and ophthalmopathy. As that study records: Investigators excluded patients with uncontrolled infection, other autoimmune disease, pregnancy or lactation. Peripheral blood also featured most of the thyroid clonotypes expanded above 0.001.

The sample here was peripheral blood mononuclear cells (PBMCs), taken at new diagnosis, from a patient treated with antithyroid drugs. The chain uses TRBV20-1 and TRBJ1-5; no firm D call. The TCR comes from a woman under 30 with Graves disease. CDR3 loop: CSARDPLGQANQPQHF. Here the CDR3 DNA reads TGCAGTGCTAGAGATCCGCTAGGGCAGGCCAATCAGCCCCAGCATTTT.